The rows below give T cell receptor beta chains drawn from one sample of a study of cytomegalovirus exposure and HLA in healthy donors. Profiling relied on immunoSEQ multiplex PCR, and the TCRdb table lists in-frame clones only, not all of them. This specimen shows some 70,000 clones; the ten leading clones hold about 0.83%. What was sequenced was PBMCs. All receptors derive from a boy aged 5-17 years in good health and CMV-seronegative. Both conserved end residues are part of each CDR3. Fields, in order: V gene, D gene, J gene, CDR3 DNA, CDR3 protein. D genes are given only for firm matches.

>TRBV7-3|TRBD2|TRBJ2-1
TGTGCCAGCAGCTTACACGGGGGGGGCTCCTACAATGAGCAGTTCTTC
CASSLHGGGSYNEQFF
>TRBV5-1|TRBD1|TRBJ1-4
TGCGCCAGCAGCTGGGACAGAGGGCCTGGAACTAATGAAAAACTGTTTTTT
CASSWDRGPGTNEKLFF
>TRBV11-3|.|TRBJ2-1
TGTGCCAGCAGCTTAGATCCAGGCGATGAGCAGTTCTTC
CASSLDPGDEQFF
>TRBV10-1|.|TRBJ2-5
TGCGCCAGCAGTTCGGGGGTCCAAGAGACCCAGTACTTC
CASSSGVQETQYF
>TRBV11-2|TRBD1|TRBJ1-1
TGTGCCAGCAGCTTTGGTTCCTGGGGACAGGGGAAGAACACTGAAGCTTTCTTT
CASSFGSWGQGKNTEAFF
>TRBV19|TRBD1|TRBJ2-2
TGTGCCAGTAGTATTCGACAGGGGAACACCGGGGAGCTGTTTTTT
CASSIRQGNTGELFF
>TRBV28|.|TRBJ1-2
TGTGCCAGCAGTTTACCGTCTTTGGGAGGGGGCTACACCTTC
CASSLPSLGGGYTF
>TRBV19|.|TRBJ1-1
TGTGCCAGTCGAAAACGGGATAACACTGAAGCTTTCTTT
CASRKRDNTEAFF
>TRBV6-5|TRBD1|TRBJ1-1
TGTGCCAGCAGCGACAGGGGCACTGAAGCTTTCTTT
CASSDRGTEAFF
>TRBV29-1|.|TRBJ2-2
TGCAGCGTCGGTATAAACACCGGGGAGCTGTTTTTT
CSVGINTGELFF
>TRBV6-1|.|TRBJ2-5
TGTGCCAGCAGTGAAAATCAGGGTTGGGACCAGTACTTC
CASSENQGWDQYF
>TRBV7-9|TRBD1|TRBJ1-5
TGTGCCAGCAGCTCGGGGACAGCAGCTAATCAGCCCCAGCATTTT
CASSSGTAANQPQHF
>TRBV29-1|TRBD1|TRBJ1-2
TGCAGCGTTGATGACAGGGGGATTGTCGGTGGCTACACCTTC
CSVDDRGIVGGYTF
>TRBV4-1|.|TRBJ2-1
TGCGCCAGCAGCCAATGGGGAGACAATGAGCAGTTCTTC
CASSQWGDNEQFF
>TRBV25-1|TRBD1|TRBJ1-4
TGTGCCAGCAGTAAGACAGGGTACGGGACTGAAAAACTGTTTTTT
CASSKTGYGTEKLFF
>TRBV7-6|.|TRBJ1-4
TGTGCCAGCAGCTCAAGGGTCTCCCCGGGGACTAATGAAAAACTGTTTTTT
CASSSRVSPGTNEKLFF
>TRBV30|.|TRBJ1-2
TGTGCCTGGAAGCGGGAAAGGGCTCCCTATGGCTACACCTTC
CAWKRERAPYGYTF
>TRBV7-2|TRBD1|TRBJ1-2
TGTGCCAGCAGCGTAGACAGGGGTCCCTATGGCTACACCTTC
CASSVDRGPYGYTF
>TRBV6-1|TRBD1|TRBJ1-2
TGTGCCAGCAGCGACCGGACAGGGGATGGCTACACCTTC
CASSDRTGDGYTF
>TRBV18|TRBD1|TRBJ1-1
TGTGCCAGCTCACCCCTGGACAGGGGTGGGACTGAAGCTTTCTTT
CASSPLDRGGTEAFF
>TRBV19|.|TRBJ1-2
TGTGCCAGTAGTATGCGGACAGCCTATGGCTACACCTTC
CASSMRTAYGYTF
>TRBV11-1|.|TRBJ1-6
TGTGCCAGCAGCTTACGCCCACAGGGAAAATCACCCCTCCACTTT
CASSLRPQGKSPLHF